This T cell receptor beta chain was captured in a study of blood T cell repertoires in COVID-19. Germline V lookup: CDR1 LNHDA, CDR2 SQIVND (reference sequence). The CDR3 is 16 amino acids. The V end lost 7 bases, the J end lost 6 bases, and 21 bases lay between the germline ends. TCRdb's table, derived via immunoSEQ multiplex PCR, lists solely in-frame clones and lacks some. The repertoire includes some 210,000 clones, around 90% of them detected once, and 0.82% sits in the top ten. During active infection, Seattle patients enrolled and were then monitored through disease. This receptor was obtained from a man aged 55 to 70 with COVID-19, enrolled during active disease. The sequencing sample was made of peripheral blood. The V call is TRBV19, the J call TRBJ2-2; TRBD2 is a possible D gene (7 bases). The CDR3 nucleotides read TGTGCCAGTACCCGAAGCGGGATGGGGGGCGCCGGGGAGCTGTTTTTT. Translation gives CASTRSGMGGAGELFF. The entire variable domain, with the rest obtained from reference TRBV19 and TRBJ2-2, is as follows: DGGITQSPKYLFRKEGQNVTLSCEQNLNHDAMYWYRQDPGQGLRLIYYSQIVNDFQKGDIAEGYSVSREKKESFPLTVTSAQKNPTAFYLCASTRSGMGGAGELFFGEGSRLTVL.